This passage covers 6 T cell receptor beta chains from one sample sequenced in a study of regulatory T cells in long-lasting Graves disease. Construction of TCR beta libraries relied on iRepertoire HTBI primers and on Arm-PCR targeting CDR3 regions. TCRdb re-called the multiplex PCR reads with MiXCR, one entry per CDR3 protein. The table shows 360,000 or so distinct CDR3 sequences, with about an eighth occurring only once. Time point defined: newly diagnosed GD, antithyroid drugs for less than 3 months. Researchers made the TCR library from RNA that was extracted from PBMCs. These sequences were also reported in another study, on T cells in Graves' hyperthyroidism and ophthalmopathy.

Sample: peripheral blood mononuclear cells (PBMCs), taken at new diagnosis, from a patient treated with antithyroid drugs. The receptors were gathered from a young woman with Graves disease.

The CDR3 DNA follows: TGTGCCAGCAGTTTCCCTGAAGGCACTGAAGCTTTCTTT. Translating gives CASSFPEGTEAFF. The V and J genes are TRBV12-3 or TRBV12-4 and TRBJ1-1; D is undetermined. Between the trimmed V and J ends, which lost 3 bases and 4 bases, there was a span of 9 bases. The CDR3 loop spans 13 amino acids.

This clonotype was counted a few times. The gene calls are TRBV10-2 and TRBJ1-2; tentatively, D is TRBD1 (5 bases). Germline-derived CDR1 and CDR2 are WSHSY and SAAADI. Deletions cut 2 bases from V and 5 bases from J, with 18 bases between. The CDR3 contains 16 residues. The CDR3 here is CASSETEGTRTYGYTF. Here the CDR3 DNA reads TGCGCCAGCAGTGAGACAGAAGGGACGCGGACATATGGCTACACCTTC.

This clonotype was observed at least ten times. The chain carries TRBV2 and TRBJ2-7; no firm D call. CDR1 and CDR2 (germline): SNHLY, FYNNEI. Trimming pared 8 bases from V and 4 bases from J, leaving 12 bases between. The CDR3 runs to 12 residues. The CDR3 region is CASRPRTYEQYF. In DNA, the CDR3 is TGTGCCAGCCGCCCGCGGACGTACGAGCAGTACTTC.

For this clonotype: A much larger clone lies one base from this, so it may be a read error. This chain links TRBV20-1 with TRBJ2-1; 8 bases are a match to TRBD1. Germline V CDR1 and CDR2: DFQATT, SNEGSKA (reference sequence). This CDR3 comprises 15 residues. The ends lost 6 bases at V and 13 bases at J; junction bases unmatched: 20. This CDR3 reads CSADRTGRGPETQFF. CDR3 coding DNA: TGCAGTGCCGACCGGACAGGGCGGGGTCCAGAGACCCAGTTCTTC.

V and J are TRBV20-1 and TRBJ2-7, with 8 bases lining up with TRBD2. J was trimmed by 0 bases and V by 4 bases; bases with no gene match: 8. The CDR3 sequence is 15 residues long. Germline V gene sequence: CDR1 DFQATT, CDR2 SNEGSKA (reference sequence). CDR3 sequence reads: CSATGTSQSSYEQYF. The CDR3 bases are TGCAGTGCTACTGGGACTAGTCAGAGCTCCTACGAGCAGTACTTC.

There are many counts of this clonotype. V usage is TRBV20-1 and J usage is TRBJ1-1; D is uncertain. The V end lost 3 bases, the J end lost 0 bases, and 11 bases lay between the germline ends. CDR1 is DFQATT, CDR2 SNEGSKA, per germline (reference sequence). This CDR3 has 14 residues. The CDR3 loop is CSASTAGLNTEAFF. The CDR3 DNA is TGCAGTGCTAGTACGGCAGGTTTGAACACTGAAGCTTTCTTT.